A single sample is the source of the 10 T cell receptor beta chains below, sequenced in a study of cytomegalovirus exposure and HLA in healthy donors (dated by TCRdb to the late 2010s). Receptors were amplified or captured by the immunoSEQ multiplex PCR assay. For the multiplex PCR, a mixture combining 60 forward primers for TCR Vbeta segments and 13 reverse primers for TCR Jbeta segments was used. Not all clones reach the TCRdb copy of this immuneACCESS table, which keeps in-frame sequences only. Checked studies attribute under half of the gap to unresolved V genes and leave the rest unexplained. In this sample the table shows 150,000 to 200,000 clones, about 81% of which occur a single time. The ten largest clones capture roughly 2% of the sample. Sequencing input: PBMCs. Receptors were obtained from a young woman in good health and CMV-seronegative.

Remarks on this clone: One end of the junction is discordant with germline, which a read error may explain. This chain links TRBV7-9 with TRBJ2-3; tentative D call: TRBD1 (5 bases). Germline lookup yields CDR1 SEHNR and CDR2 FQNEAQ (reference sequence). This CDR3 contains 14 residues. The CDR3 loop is CSSSYRPSTDTQYF. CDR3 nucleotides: TGTTCCAGCAGCTACAGGCCTAGCACAGATACGCAGTATTTT.

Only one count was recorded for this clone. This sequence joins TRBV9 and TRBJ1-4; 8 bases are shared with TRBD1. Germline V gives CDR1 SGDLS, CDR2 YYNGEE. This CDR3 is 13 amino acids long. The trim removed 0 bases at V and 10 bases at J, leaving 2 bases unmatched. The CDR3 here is CASSVAGGGKLFF. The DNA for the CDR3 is TGTGCCAGCAGCGTAGCAGGGGGCGGAAAACTGTTTTTT.

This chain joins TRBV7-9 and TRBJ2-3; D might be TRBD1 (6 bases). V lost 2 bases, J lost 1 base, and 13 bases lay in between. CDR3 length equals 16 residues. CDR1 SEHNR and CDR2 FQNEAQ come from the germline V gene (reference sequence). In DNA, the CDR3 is TGTGCCAGCAGCTTATATGGGGGCGCGGGCACAGATACGCAGTATTTT. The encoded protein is CASSLYGGAGTDTQYF. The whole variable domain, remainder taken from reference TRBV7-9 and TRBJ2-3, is DTGVSQNPRHKITKRGQNVTFRCDPISEHNRLYWYRQTLGQGPEFLTYFQNEAQLEKSRLLSDRFSAERPKGSFSTLEIQRTEQGDSAMYLCASSLYGGAGTDTQYFGPGTRLTVL.

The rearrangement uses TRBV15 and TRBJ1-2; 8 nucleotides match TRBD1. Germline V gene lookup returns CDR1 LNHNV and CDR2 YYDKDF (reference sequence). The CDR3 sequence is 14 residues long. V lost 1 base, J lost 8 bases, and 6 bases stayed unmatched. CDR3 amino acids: CATSRADRGGGYTF. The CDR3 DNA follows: TGTGCCACCAGCAGAGCTGACAGGGGAGGCGGCTACACCTTC.

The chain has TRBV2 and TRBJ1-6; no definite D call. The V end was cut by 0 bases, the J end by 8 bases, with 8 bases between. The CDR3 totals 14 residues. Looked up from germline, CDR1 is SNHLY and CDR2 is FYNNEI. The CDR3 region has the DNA TGTGCCAGCAGTGAAGCGTCCGGGTATTCACCCCTCCACTTT. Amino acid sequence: CASSEASGYSPLHF.

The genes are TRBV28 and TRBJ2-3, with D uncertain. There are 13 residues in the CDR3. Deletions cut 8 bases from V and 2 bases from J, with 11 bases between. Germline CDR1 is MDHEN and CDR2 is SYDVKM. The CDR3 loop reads CASGPEFTDTQYF. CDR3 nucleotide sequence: TGTGCCAGCGGGCCAGAGTTCACAGATACGCAGTATTTT.

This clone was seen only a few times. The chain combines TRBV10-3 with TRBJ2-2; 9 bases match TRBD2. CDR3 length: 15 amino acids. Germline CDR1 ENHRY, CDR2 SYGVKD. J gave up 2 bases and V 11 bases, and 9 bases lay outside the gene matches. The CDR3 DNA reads TGTGCCTCGTACAGGACTAGCGCTAACACCGGGGAGCTGTTTTTT. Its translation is CASYRTSANTGELFF.

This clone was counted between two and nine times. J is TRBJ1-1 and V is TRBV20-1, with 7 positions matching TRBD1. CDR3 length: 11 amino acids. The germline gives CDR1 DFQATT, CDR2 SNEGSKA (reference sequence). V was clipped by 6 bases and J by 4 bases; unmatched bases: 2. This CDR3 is CSATGSTEAFF. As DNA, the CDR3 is TGCAGTGCGACAGGGAGCACTGAAGCTTTCTTT.

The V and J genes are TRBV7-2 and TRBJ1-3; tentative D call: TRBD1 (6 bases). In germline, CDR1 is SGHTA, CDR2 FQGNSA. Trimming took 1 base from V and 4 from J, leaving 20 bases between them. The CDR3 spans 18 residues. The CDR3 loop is CASSLGGLRQPGGNTIYF. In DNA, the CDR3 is TGTGCCAGCAGCTTAGGGGGGCTGAGGCAGCCAGGCGGAAACACCATATATTTT.

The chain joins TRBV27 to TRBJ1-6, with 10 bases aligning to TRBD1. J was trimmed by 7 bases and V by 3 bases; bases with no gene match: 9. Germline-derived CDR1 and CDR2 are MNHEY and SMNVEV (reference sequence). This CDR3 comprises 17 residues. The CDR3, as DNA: TGTGCCAGCAGTTTTTATCGACAGGGGGCTGAGAATTCACCCCTCCACTTT. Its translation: CASSFYRQGAENSPLHF.